This T cell receptor (beta chain) was identified during a study of T cells in Graves' hyperthyroidism and ophthalmopathy. Together with thyroid ultrasound, orbital computed tomography, serum thyroxine and TRAb, clinical symptoms were used for diagnoses. The PBMCs had their origin in roughly 9.8 ml of fresh peripheral blood. This CDR3 has 14 residues. Looked up from germline, CDR1 is SNHLY and CDR2 is FYNNEI. The V end lost 2 bases, the J end lost 5 bases, and 7 bases lay between the germline ends. Study-wide points: Model-based prediction identified ophthalmopathy a median around 6.7 months prior to its onset. Most clonotypes expanded in thyroid above 0.001 were likewise present in blood.

Details on this clonotype: Its antigen is unidentified.

RNA transcripts provided the source from which TCR beta CDR3 regions were amplified. When the TCR CDR3 underwent first-round RT-PCR, the HTBI primer set was used. TCRdb ran MiXCR on the multiplex PCR reads and lists one entry per CDR3 protein. The sample has hundreds of thousands of distinct CDR3 sequences; roughly 15% are singletons. The J gene is TRBJ1-6, the V gene TRBV2, with a possible D match to TRBD1 (5 bases). The TCR was taken from a woman aged 45-59 years with Graves' ophthalmopathy. Sequenced: blood. The CDR3 coding sequence is TGTGCCAGCAGTGAACAGGGTCATAATTCACCCCTCCACTTT. Translating it yields CASSEQGHNSPLHF.